Shown below are 25 T cell receptor beta chains from a single sample sequenced in a study of CD8+CD57+ T cells in acquired aplastic anemia. Selection for sequencing was limited to patients who had shown CD8+CD57+ cell expansion by flow cytometry. According to the study, genomic DNA was the template for TCR beta VDJ and CDR3 profiling. TCRdb ran MiXCR on the reads and lists one entry per CDR3 protein. The sample has about 190,000 distinct CDR3 sequences, approximately 48% seen once. The sample taken for sequencing was sorted CD4+, CD8+, or CD8+CD57+ T cells (not recorded which) from PBMCs. These receptors came from a human donor with aplastic anemia.

Regarding this clonotype: Here the CDR3 omits its conserved ending phenylalanine or tryptophan, so a read error is the likely source. It is unclear where the CDR3 begins or ends on the DNA, so no DNA is shown, and the CDR3 is as TCRdb lists it. This rearrangement joins TRBV24-1 to TRBJ2-2; no DNA check was done on the table's D call, TRBD1. Termini included, the CDR3 measures 13 amino acids. Germline CDR1 and CDR2: KGHDR and SFDVKD. The CDR3 reads CATFNRDTGELLS.

This clonotype has ten or more counts. This chain uses TRBV29-1 with TRBJ1-2; unclear D gene. Trimming removed 0 bases from V and 8 bases from J, with 13 bases in between. Germline V gene lookup returns CDR1 SQVTM and CDR2 ANQGSEA. The CDR3 has 13 amino acids. The CDR3 protein is CSVEEPDLRGYTF. The CDR3 bases are TGCAGCGTTGAAGAGCCGGATCTTAGGGGCTACACCTTC.

This clonotype was seen once. Since the CDR3 does not end with the conserved phenylalanine or tryptophan, this likely comes from a read error. The DNA is left out, because the CDR3 cannot be placed on it with certainty; the CDR3 is given as TCRdb lists it. V and J are TRBV15 and TRBJ2-7. In germline, CDR1 is LNHNV, CDR2 YYDKDF (reference sequence). The CDR3 totals 8 residues, both ends included. This CDR3 reads CATSRDFP.

The gene calls are TRBV19 and TRBJ2-1; D is uncertain. The CDR3 totals 14 residues. CDR1 is LNHDA and CDR2 is SQIVND in the germline V gene (reference sequence). V lost 5 bases and J lost 7, with 15 bases in between. CDR3 coding DNA: TGTGCCAGTAGTCCCAAGGCCCGTACGAATGAGCAGTTCTTC. Translated, it gives CASSPKARTNEQFF.

The chain couples TRBV24-1 to TRBJ2-7; 7 bases are a match to TRBD1. Trimming removed 5 bases from V and 4 bases from J; junction bases left unmatched: 13. Germline V lookup: CDR1 KGHDR, CDR2 SFDVKD. The CDR3 sequence is 16 residues long. CDR3 loop: CATSGADRADGYEQYF. For the CDR3, the DNA is TGTGCCACCAGTGGGGCCGACAGGGCGGACGGGTACGAGCAGTACTTC.

V gene TRBV7-9 combines with J gene TRBJ2-2, with TRBD1 identical over 9 bases. Germline trimming cut 1 base from V and 4 bases from J; bases unmatched to any gene: 1. The CDR3 has 15 residues. The germline V gene has CDR1 SEHNR and CDR2 FQNEAQ (reference sequence). Written as DNA, the CDR3 is TGTGCCAGCAGCTTAGGGACAGGGGTCACCGGGGAGCTGTTTTTT. It is translated as CASSLGTGVTGELFF.

Worth noting for this clonotype: The junction departs from the called germline gene at one end, perhaps through a read error. The genes are TRBV19 and TRBJ2-5; D ambiguous. Germline values: CDR1 LNHDA, CDR2 SQIVND (reference sequence). This CDR3 comprises 13 residues. The CDR3 spells CASSGRNQETQYF. The DNA of the CDR3 is TGTGCCAGTAGTGGACGGAACCAGGAGACCCAGTACTTC.

This clonotype was seen only once. The V gene is TRBV24-1, the J gene TRBJ2-7; TRBD1 is a possible D gene (5 bases). CDR1 and CDR2 from the germline V gene are KGHDR and SFDVKD. This CDR3 spans 14 amino acids. Trimming removed 4 bases at V and 7 bases at J, with 16 bases between. The CDR3 sequence: CATSDSRVLGEQYF. CDR3 coding DNA: TGTGCCACCAGTGACAGCAGGGTTTTGGGAGAGCAGTACTTC.

The gene calls are TRBV6-1 and TRBJ2-2; 8 nucleotides agree with TRBD1. CDR3 length: 13 amino acids. V shed 4 bases and J 7 bases; nucleotides not matched to a gene: 2. Germline V gives CDR1 MNHNS, CDR2 SASEGT. CDR3 in amino acids: CASSGTGGGELFF. The CDR3 coding sequence is TGTGCCAGCAGTGGCACAGGGGGCGGGGAGCTGTTTTTT.

This clonotype came up a few times. The chain carries TRBV10-3 and TRBJ2-2; TRBD1 matches 10 bases. The J segment lost 5 bases and the V segment lost 10 bases, leaving 16 bases of the junction unmatched. The CDR3 has 17 residues. CDR1 and CDR2 from the germline V gene are ENHRY and SYGVKD. Here the CDR3 reads CASRPRVGDRGTGELFF. DNA of the CDR3: TGTGCCAGCAGGCCGAGGGTAGGGGACAGGGGTACCGGGGAGCTGTTTTTT.

This clonotype was detected ten times or more. The J gene is TRBJ2-3, the V gene TRBV7-2; possible D gene TRBD2, 5 bases. Between the trimmed V and J ends, which lost 11 bases and 6 bases, there was a span of 21 bases. CDR3 length equals 14 residues. CDR1 and CDR2 (germline): SGHTA, FQGNSA. This chain's CDR3 is CAVGSVSGYDTQYF. The CDR3 nucleotides are TGTGCCGTCGGATCAGTGAGCGGTTATGATACGCAGTATTTT.

Of note for this clonotype: A read error may account for a junction end that differs from germline. The V and J genes are TRBV15 and TRBJ1-6; TRBD1 agrees at 9 bases. The CDR3 consists of 16 residues. The germline CDR1 and CDR2 sequences are LNHNV and YYDKDF (reference sequence). CDR3 DNA: TGCGCCACCAGCAGACCTACGGGACAGGGTAATTCACCCCTCCACTTT. Its protein product is CATSRPTGQGNSPLHF.

The CDR3: CASSELGTGLAEAFF. The CDR3 DNA reads as TGTGCCAGCAGTGAGTTAGGGACAGGGCTGGCTGAAGCTTTCTTT. The chain recombines TRBV2 with TRBJ1-1; 9 bases agree with TRBD1. CDR3 length: 15 amino acids. CDR1 is SNHLY, CDR2 FYNNEI, per germline. V gave up 3 bases and J gave up 6 bases; unmatched junction bases: 8. The variable domain in full, completed from reference TRBV2 and TRBJ1-1, reads EPEVTQTPSHQVTQMGQEVILRCVPISNHLYFYWYRQILGQKVEFLVSFYNNEISEKSEIFDDQFSVERPDGSNFTLKIRSTKLEDSAMYFCASSELGTGLAEAFFGQGTRLTVV.

The DNA of the CDR3 is TGTGCCAGCAGATGGGGGGAGCGGGGGGTTGGAGATACGCAGTATTTT. This encodes CASRWGERGVGDTQYF. This sequence joins TRBV7-7 and TRBJ2-3; TRBD2 matches at 9 bases. V lost 6 bases and J lost 5; bases outside the gene matches: 12. CDR1 is SSHAT and CDR2 is FNYEAQ in the germline V gene (reference sequence). The CDR3 is 16 residues long.

The chain joins TRBV7-9 to TRBJ1-2; TRBD1 is a possible D gene (6 bases). The CDR3 runs to 14 residues. CDR1 and CDR2 from the germline V gene are SEHNR and FQNEAQ (reference sequence). The V and J ends lost 4 bases and 5 bases respectively, with 14 bases between them. The CDR3: CASSSVGQGYGYTF. The CDR3 DNA is TGTGCCAGCAGCTCCGTGGGGCAGGGGTATGGCTACACCTTC.

Many counts were recorded for this clonotype. The V and J genes are TRBV6-1 and TRBJ1-5; TRBD1 aligns across 7 bases. Trimming removed 6 bases from V and 7 bases from J; junction bases left unmatched: 12. Germline loops: CDR1 MNHNS, CDR2 SASEGT. This CDR3 is built from 15 residues. The CDR3 is CASRATQGLVQPQHF. In DNA, the CDR3 is TGTGCCAGCAGGGCAACACAGGGGCTAGTGCAGCCCCAGCATTTT.

This clonotype has at least ten counts. This chain uses TRBV11-2 with TRBJ2-4; D remains unclear. Between the trimmed V and J ends, which lost 6 bases and 1 base, there was a span of 16 bases. The CDR3 runs to 16 residues. Germline lookup yields CDR1 SGHAT and CDR2 FQNNGV. The CDR3 DNA reads TGTGCCAGCAGAAGTACACCGACCTCGGCCAAAAACATTCAGTACTTC. Translating it yields CASRSTPTSAKNIQYF.

As regards this clonotype: Mismatch with germline at one junction end may stem from a read error. The chain joins TRBV7-8 to TRBJ1-3; TRBD1 might be the D (5 bases). Germline-derived CDR1 and CDR2 are SGHVS and FQNEAQ. The CDR3 is made up of 14 amino acids. The CDR3 here is CASSLGGTGNSIYF. The CDR3 DNA reads TGTGCCAGCAGCTTAGGGGGGACTGGAAACAGCATATATTTT.

The chain joins TRBV19 to TRBJ1-6, with D possibly matching TRBD1 (5 bases). Trimming removed 6 bases at V and 7 bases at J, with 10 bases between. Germline V lookup: CDR1 LNHDA, CDR2 SQIVND (reference sequence). This CDR3 is 13 amino acids long. Here the CDR3 DNA reads TGTGCCAGTAGGGGACTCTTGAATTCACCCCTCCACTTT. This encodes CASRGLLNSPLHF. Full variable domain (rest looked up from reference TRBV19 and TRBJ1-6): DGGITQSPKYLFRKEGQNVTLSCEQNLNHDAMYWYRQDPGQGLRLIYYSQIVNDFQKGDIAEGYSVSREKKESFPLTVTSAQKNPTAFYLCASRGLLNSPLHFGNGTRLTVT.

The J gene is TRBJ2-5, the V gene TRBV2; TRBD1 matches 8 bases. Germline CDR1 and CDR2: SNHLY and FYNNEI. The CDR3 is 11 amino acids. J lost 9 bases, V lost 5 bases, and 2 bases had no gene match. Here the CDR3 DNA reads TGTGCCAGCAGTCCACAGGGGGCCCAGTACTTC. It translates to CASSPQGAQYF.

Ten or more counts support this clonotype. The chain employs TRBV15 and TRBJ2-5; 8 nucleotides match TRBD1. CDR3 size: 15 residues. Trimming took 4 bases from V and 7 from J; bases not matched to a gene: 11. Germline loops: CDR1 LNHNV, CDR2 YYDKDF (reference sequence). CDR3 nucleotide sequence: TGTGCCACCAGCACTTTAACAGGGGGTGTCGTGACCCAGTACTTC. The encoded protein is CATSTLTGGVVTQYF.

This clonotype was seen repeatedly, ten times or more. The V and J genes are TRBV7-2 and TRBJ2-7; D is possibly TRBD2 (6 bases). V lost 4 bases and J 7 bases, leaving 17 bases between the germline ends. CDR3 length: 14 amino acids. Looked up from germline, CDR1 is SGHTA and CDR2 is FQGNSA. Written as DNA, the CDR3 is TGTGCCAGCAGCTCCTCTAGGGGAGGACGGGAGCAGTACTTC. This codes for CASSSSRGGREQYF.

This clonotype was picked up one time. V usage is TRBV10-1 and J usage is TRBJ2-6; no clear D gene. Per the germline V gene, CDR1 is WNHNN and CDR2 is SYGVQD (reference sequence). V dropped 3 bases and J dropped 9 bases, with 9 bases sitting between them. This CDR3 comprises 13 residues. CDR3 coding DNA: TGCGCCAGCAGTGAACTGGTGGACAACGTCCTGACTTTC. Its translation is CASSELVDNVLTF.

This chain connects TRBV29-1 to TRBJ2-5, with TRBD1 identical over 7 bases. With 4 bases clipped from V and 1 base from J, the junction kept 0 bases outside the gene matches. Germline lookup yields CDR1 SQVTM and CDR2 ANQGSEA. There are 12 residues in the CDR3. CDR3 nucleotide sequence: TGCAGCGTTGGGGACAGCCAAGAGACCCAGTACTTC. Amino acids: CSVGDSQETQYF.

J is TRBJ2-6 and V is TRBV10-3; the match to TRBD2 covers 8 bases. Germline V CDR1 and CDR2: ENHRY, SYGVKD. The V segment lost 3 bases and the J segment 2 bases; nucleotides outside the gene matches: 3. This CDR3 has 16 amino acids. In DNA, the CDR3 is TGTGCCATCAGTGACGGGAGGGGGACTGGGGCCAACGTCCTGACTTTC. Residues: CAISDGRGTGANVLTF.